The rows below give T cell receptor beta chains drawn from one sample of a study of cytomegalovirus exposure and HLA in healthy donors. The data were produced by immunoSEQ multiplex PCR, yet TCRdb's version contains in-frame clones alone and is incomplete. Among roughly 220,000 clones listed, around four fifths were seen once. Sequenced material: PBMCs. The receptor source for this set is a woman between 35 and 50 years old in good health and CMV-seronegative. CDR3s include the opening cysteine and the closing phenylalanine or tryptophan. The order of the fields is D gene, clone size, J gene, V gene, CDR3 DNA, CDR3 protein. D genes are given only for firm matches. Where a row states a size, it is once, few, many or the class of an expanded clone; other rows omit it.

>TRBD1|few|TRBJ2-1|TRBV23-1
TGCGCCAGCAGTCAATCGGCGGGACAGGGTTACTACAATGAGCAGTTCTTC
CASSQSAGQGYYNEQFF
>TRBD1|.|TRBJ1-1|TRBV19
TGTGCCAGTACTAAACAGGGGAATAAGAACACTGAAGCTTTCTTT
CASTKQGNKNTEAFF
>TRBD1|.|TRBJ2-1|TRBV30
TGTGCCTGGAGTAACGGACAGGGGGCGTTTGAGCAGTTCTTC
CAWSNGQGAFEQFF
>.|.|TRBJ2-7|TRBV5-1
TGCGCCAGCAGCAGCGGCTACGAGCAGTACTTC
CASSSGYEQYF
>.|few|TRBJ2-1|TRBV5-1
TGCGCCAGCAGCTTGTTTGGGAGGGCAGGGGATGAGCAGTTCTTC
CASSLFGRAGDEQFF
>.|.|TRBJ2-5|TRBV7-2
TGTGCCAGCAGCCCGTACCAAGAGACCCAGTACTTC
CASSPYQETQYF
>.|.|TRBJ1-1|TRBV30
TGTGCCTGGTTTGGGCCCCTCGAGTGGACTGAAGCTTTCTTT
CAWFGPLEWTEAFF
>.|.|TRBJ2-7|TRBV1
TGCACCAGCAGCCACAAGGCCCTCCCGGGGGAGCAGTACTTC
CTSSHKALPGEQYF
>.|.|TRBJ2-6|TRBV5-1
TGCGCCAGCAGCCAGACAGCGAGCTCTGGGGCCAACGTCCTGACTTTC
CASSQTASSGANVLTF
>.|.|TRBJ1-2|TRBV20-1
TGTAGTGGTTACCGTGACAAGCTATACACCTTC
CSGYRDKLYTF
>TRBD1|.|TRBJ1-5|TRBV6-1
TGTGCCAGCAGTGATCTCTGGACAGGGCATCAGCCCCAGCATTTT
CASSDLWTGHQPQHF
>TRBD1|.|TRBJ1-6|TRBV5-4
TGTGCCAGCAGCCCCAGGCGGACAGGGGCCAATAATTCACCCCTCCACTTT
CASSPRRTGANNSPLHF
>.|.|TRBJ2-7|TRBV7-9
TGTGCCAGCAGCTTATTAACCGGAGGTACGGGGGACGAGCAGTACTTC
CASSLLTGGTGDEQYF
>.|.|TRBJ1-5|TRBV4-1
TGCGCCAGCAGCCAAGTAGGGGCACGTAATCAGCCCCAGCATTTT
CASSQVGARNQPQHF
>.|.|TRBJ2-1|TRBV30
TGTGCCTGGAGTGTACTGCGCCCTGAGCAGTTCTTC
CAWSVLRPEQFF
>TRBD1|once|TRBJ1-1|TRBV19
TGTGCCAGTGTCAGGGGGACAGTGAACACTGAAGCTTTCTTT
CASVRGTVNTEAFF
>.|.|TRBJ1-2|TRBV28
TGTGCCAGCACCGCGGCAGCGCTCTATGGCTACACCTTC
CASTAAALYGYTF
>TRBD2|.|TRBJ2-5|TRBV28
TGTGCCAGCAAGGGAGCGGGAGCGTTACAAGAGACCCAGTACTTC
CASKGAGALQETQYF
>TRBD1|.|TRBJ2-1|TRBV18
TGTGCCAGCTCACCGAATACCGGGACAGGGCTGATCGGCCAACGGGCTCCGTCGGGGTTGTTGAAGTTCTTC
CASSPNTGTGLIGQRAPSGLLKFF
>.|once|TRBJ1-2|TRBV30
TGTGCCTGGACACTAGGGGGTGACTACACCTTC
CAWTLGGDYTF
>TRBD2|.|TRBJ2-5|TRBV2
TGTGCCAGCAGCCTCGGGGGGGCAAGGCAAGAGACCCAGTACTTC
CASSLGGARQETQYF
>.|.|TRBJ1-1|TRBV5-1
TGCGCCAGCAGCTTGGTTACAGGGAGTGCTGAAGCTTTCTTT
CASSLVTGSAEAFF
>.|.|TRBJ1-5|TRBV30
TGTGCCTGGAGTGTACTTGATAGCAATCAGCCCCAGCATTTT
CAWSVLDSNQPQHF
>TRBD2|.|TRBJ2-7|TRBV7-9
TGTGCCAGCAGCCCCGGGGTAAGCGGGATATACGAGCAGTACTTC
CASSPGVSGIYEQYF
>TRBD2|few|TRBJ2-1|TRBV7-9
TGTGCCAGCGGGACTAGCGGGGGGTACAATGAGCAGTTCTTC
CASGTSGGYNEQFF
>TRBD1|once|TRBJ2-5|TRBV5-4
TGTGCCAGCAGCTTGGTGGGACAGGGTAGCACCCAGTACTTC
CASSLVGQGSTQYF
>.|.|TRBJ2-2|TRBV7-3
TGTGCCAGCAGCCCAATAGGGGGTTTTAACACCGGGGAGCTGTTTTTT
CASSPIGGFNTGELFF
>TRBD2|.|TRBJ2-1|TRBV10-1
TGCGCCAGCAGTGAGGGCCCATTCCCTAGCGGGAGTAGGCTGGATGAGCAGTTCTTC
CASSEGPFPSGSRLDEQFF
>TRBD1|.|TRBJ2-2|TRBV11-3
TGTGCCAGCAGCACCCGACAGGGCGGGGAGCTGTTTTTT
CASSTRQGGELFF
>TRBD1|.|TRBJ1-1|TRBV10-1
TGCGCCAGCAGTGGGGACAGGAGGGCTGAAGCTTTCTTT
CASSGDRRAEAFF